This T cell receptor (beta chain) comes out of a study of OX40 agonist ivuxolimab in advanced cancers. This CDR3 contains 13 residues. Trimming removed 4 bases from V and 2 bases from J, with 10 bases in between. CDR1 SGHTS and CDR2 YDEGEE come from the germline V gene. The assay was immunoSEQ multiplex PCR, and TCRdb's table has in-frame clones only and misses some. Of some 66,000 clones listed, about 88% are singletons. This TCR was sampled from an adult with an advanced solid tumor such as melanoma, head and neck, liver or kidney cancer. This specimen consisted of CD4+ or CD8+ T cells sorted from blood, obtained in a trial of the OX40 agonist ivuxolimab. The V call is TRBV5-8, the J call TRBJ2-7, with no clear D. The CDR3 here is CASSQWSAYEQYF. DNA for the CDR3: TGTGCCAGCAGCCAATGGTCAGCCTACGAGCAGTACTTC.